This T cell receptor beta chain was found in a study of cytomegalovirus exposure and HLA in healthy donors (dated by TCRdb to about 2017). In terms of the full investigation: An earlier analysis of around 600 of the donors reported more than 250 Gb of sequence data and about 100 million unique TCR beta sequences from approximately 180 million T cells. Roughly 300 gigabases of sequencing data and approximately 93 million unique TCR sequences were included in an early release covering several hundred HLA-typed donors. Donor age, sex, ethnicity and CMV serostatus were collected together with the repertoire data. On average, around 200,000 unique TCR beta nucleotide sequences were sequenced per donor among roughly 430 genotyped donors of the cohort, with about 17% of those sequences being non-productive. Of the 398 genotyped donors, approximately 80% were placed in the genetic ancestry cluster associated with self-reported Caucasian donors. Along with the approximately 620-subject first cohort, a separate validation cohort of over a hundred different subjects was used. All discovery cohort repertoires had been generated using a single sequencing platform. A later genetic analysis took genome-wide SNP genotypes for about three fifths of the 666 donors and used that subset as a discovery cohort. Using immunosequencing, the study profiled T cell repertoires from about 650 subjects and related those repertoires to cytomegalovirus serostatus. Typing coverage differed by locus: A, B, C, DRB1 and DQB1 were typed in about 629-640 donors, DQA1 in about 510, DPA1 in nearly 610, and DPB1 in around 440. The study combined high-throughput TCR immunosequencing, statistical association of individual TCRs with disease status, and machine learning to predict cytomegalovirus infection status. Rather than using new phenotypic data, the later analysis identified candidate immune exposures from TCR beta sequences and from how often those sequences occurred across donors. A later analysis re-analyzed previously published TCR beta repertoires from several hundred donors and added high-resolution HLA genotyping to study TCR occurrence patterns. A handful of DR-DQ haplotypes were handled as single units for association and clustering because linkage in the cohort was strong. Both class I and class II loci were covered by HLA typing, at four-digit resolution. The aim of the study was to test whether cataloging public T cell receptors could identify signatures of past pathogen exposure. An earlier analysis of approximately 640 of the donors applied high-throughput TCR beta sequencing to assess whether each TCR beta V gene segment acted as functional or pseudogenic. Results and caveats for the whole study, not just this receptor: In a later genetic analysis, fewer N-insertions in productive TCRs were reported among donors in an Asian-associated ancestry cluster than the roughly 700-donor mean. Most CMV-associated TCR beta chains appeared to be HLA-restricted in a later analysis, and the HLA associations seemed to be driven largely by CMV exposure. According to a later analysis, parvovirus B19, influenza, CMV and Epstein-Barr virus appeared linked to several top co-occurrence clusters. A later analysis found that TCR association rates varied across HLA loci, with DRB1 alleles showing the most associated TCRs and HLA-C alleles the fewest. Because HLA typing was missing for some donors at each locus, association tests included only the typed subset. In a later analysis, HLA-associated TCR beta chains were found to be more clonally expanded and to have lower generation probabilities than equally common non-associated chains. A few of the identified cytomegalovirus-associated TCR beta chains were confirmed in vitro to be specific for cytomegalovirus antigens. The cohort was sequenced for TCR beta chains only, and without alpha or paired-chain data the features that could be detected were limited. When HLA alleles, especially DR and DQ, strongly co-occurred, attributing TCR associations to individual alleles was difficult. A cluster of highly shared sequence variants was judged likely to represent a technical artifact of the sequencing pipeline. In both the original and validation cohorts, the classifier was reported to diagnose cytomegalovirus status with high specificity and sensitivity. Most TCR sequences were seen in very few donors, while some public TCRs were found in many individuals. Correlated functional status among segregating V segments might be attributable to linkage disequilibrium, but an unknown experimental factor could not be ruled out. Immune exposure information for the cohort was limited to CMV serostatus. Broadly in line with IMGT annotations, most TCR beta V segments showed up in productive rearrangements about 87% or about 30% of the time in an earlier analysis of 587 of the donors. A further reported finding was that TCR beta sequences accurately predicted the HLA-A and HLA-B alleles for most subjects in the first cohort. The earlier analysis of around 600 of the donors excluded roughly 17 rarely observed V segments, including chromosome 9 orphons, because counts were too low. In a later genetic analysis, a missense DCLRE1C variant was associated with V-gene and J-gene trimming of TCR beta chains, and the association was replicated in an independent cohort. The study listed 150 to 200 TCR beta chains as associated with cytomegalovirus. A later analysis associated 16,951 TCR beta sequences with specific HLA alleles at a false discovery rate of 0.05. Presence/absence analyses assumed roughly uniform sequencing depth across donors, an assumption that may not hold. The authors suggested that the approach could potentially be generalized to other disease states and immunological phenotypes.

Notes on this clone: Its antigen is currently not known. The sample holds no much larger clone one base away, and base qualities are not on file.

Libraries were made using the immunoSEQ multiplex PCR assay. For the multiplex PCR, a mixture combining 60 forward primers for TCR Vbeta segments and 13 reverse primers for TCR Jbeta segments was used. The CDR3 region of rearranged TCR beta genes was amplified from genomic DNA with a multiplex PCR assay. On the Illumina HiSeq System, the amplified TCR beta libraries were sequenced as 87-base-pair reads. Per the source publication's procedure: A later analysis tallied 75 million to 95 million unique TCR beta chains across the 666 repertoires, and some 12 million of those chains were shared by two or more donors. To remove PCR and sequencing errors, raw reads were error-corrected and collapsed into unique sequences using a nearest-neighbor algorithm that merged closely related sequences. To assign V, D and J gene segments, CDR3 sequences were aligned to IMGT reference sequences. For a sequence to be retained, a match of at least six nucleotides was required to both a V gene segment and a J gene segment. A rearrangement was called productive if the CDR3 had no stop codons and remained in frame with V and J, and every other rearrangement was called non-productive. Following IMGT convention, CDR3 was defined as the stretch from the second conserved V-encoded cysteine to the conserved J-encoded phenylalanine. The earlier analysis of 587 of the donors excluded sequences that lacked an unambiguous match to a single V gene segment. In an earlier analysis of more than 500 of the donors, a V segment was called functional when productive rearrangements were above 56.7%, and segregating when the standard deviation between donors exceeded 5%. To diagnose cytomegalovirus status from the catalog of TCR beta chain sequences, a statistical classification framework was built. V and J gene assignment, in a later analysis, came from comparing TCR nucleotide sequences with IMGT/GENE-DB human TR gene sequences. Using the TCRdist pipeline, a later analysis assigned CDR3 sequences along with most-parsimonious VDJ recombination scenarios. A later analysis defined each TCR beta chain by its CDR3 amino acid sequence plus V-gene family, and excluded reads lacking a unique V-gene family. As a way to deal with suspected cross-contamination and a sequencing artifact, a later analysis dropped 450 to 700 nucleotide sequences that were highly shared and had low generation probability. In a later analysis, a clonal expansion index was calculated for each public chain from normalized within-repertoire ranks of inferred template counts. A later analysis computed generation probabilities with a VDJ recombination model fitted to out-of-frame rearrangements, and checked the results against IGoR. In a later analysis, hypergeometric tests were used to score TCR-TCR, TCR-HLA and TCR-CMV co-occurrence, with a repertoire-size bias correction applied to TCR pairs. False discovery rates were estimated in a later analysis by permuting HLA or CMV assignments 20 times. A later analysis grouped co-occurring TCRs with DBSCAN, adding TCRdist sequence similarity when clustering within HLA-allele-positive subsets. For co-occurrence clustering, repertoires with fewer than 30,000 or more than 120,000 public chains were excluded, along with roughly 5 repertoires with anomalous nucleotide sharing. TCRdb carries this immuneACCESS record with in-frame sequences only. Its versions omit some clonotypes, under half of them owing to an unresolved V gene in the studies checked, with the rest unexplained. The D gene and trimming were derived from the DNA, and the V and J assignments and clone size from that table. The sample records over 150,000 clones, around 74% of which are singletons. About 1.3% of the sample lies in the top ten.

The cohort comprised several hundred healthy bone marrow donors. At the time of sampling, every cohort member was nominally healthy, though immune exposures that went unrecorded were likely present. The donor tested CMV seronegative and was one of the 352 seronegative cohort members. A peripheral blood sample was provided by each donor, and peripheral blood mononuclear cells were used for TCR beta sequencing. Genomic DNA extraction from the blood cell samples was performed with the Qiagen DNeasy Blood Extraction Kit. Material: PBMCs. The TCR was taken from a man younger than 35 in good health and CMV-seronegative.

The encoded CDR3 is CASSLRQGAETQYF. Read as DNA, the sequence is TGCGCCAGCAGCTTAAGACAGGGGGCAGAGACCCAGTACTTC. The rearranged chain carries TRBV4-1 and TRBJ2-5, with 10 bases aligning to TRBD1. The CDR3 covers 14 residues, taking in both the cysteine and the phenylalanine. Just CDR3 DNA is preserved here, 42 bases in frame from base 1. CDR1 and CDR2 were assigned from the germline V gene as MGHRA and YSYEKL. For this chain, trimming is 5 bases at the V end and 4 bases at the J end, and the number of junction bases without a gene match is 4.